The T cell receptor beta chain described here comes from a study of cytomegalovirus exposure and HLA in healthy donors. The study's findings and limits: Among TCR beta chains, those listed as cytomegalovirus-associated numbered more than 150. A later analysis, which compared TCR beta chains of equal frequency, found the HLA-associated ones more clonally expanded. In an earlier analysis, in 620 or so donors, most V segments appeared productive either ~90% or ~30% of the time.

PCR primers comprised 60 Vbeta and 13 Jbeta primers. Profiling relied on immunoSEQ multiplex PCR, and the TCRdb table lists in-frame clones only, not all of them. The data hold about 200,000 clones, with around 84% observed a single time. In the case of this clone: The antigen remains unidentified.

Likely unrecorded immune exposures existed in these nominally healthy donors. This receptor was taken from a woman between 18 and 29 years old in good health and CMV-seronegative. Sequences were obtained from PBMCs.

The CDR3 loop reads CAWDSRTSGEQYF. The CDR3, as DNA: TGTGCCTGGGACAGCAGGACCTCCGGGGAGCAGTACTTC. The V and J genes are TRBV30 and TRBJ2-7, with D perhaps TRBD1 (5 bases). The CDR3 sequence is 13 residues long. With 5 bases removed from V and 7 bases from J, the gap between germline ends came to 18 bases. In germline, CDR1 is GTSNPN, CDR2 SVGIG (reference sequence).